These 19 T cell receptor beta chains share one sample of origin, sequenced in a study of T cell responses to AZD1222 COVID-19 vaccine. The protocol was immunoSEQ multiplex PCR, while the TCRdb copy is restricted to in-frame clones and leaves out a portion. The sample lists approximately 180,000 clones; about 90% were seen once. This specimen was peripheral blood, taken on day 0 of AZD1222 vaccination. All receptors derive from an adult in good health.

The rearrangement links TRBV19 to TRBJ1-1; D not certain. Trimming left V 5 bases short and J 4 bases short, with 26 bases between. CDR3 size: 18 residues. Germline loops: CDR1 LNHDA, CDR2 SQIVND (reference sequence). DNA of the CDR3: TGTGCCAGTAGTCCGTCGGACTCCCGGCAGTGGTTACGCACTGAAGCTTTCTTT. It specifies CASSPSDSRQWLRTEAFF.

This clone has only one observation. The V call is TRBV4-2, the J call TRBJ2-1, with D perhaps matching TRBD2 (6 bases). The CDR3 totals 16 residues. The V gene lost 3 bases and the J gene lost 7 bases, with 19 bases spanning the gap. Per germline, CDR1 LGHNA and CDR2 YNFKEQ. DNA of the CDR3: TGTGCCAGCAGCCAGATCGCCCGGAGGGCCGTAAATGAGCAGTTCTTC. This translates into CASSQIARRAVNEQFF.

In its sample, this clone was seen once. The chain links TRBV19 to TRBJ2-1, with 9 bases fitting TRBD2. The germline V gene encodes CDR1 LNHDA and CDR2 SQIVND (reference sequence). The CDR3 length is 13 residues. Unmatched junction bases numbered 5, after V lost 10 bases and J lost 4 bases. CDR3 DNA sequence: TGTGCCACCGCCCTAGCGGGATACAATGAGCAGTTCTTC. Residues: CATALAGYNEQFF.

DNA of the CDR3: TGTGCCAGCTCACCACCGTCAGCAATGGCCAGCAATCAGCCCCAGCATTTT. It translates to CASSPPSAMASNQPQHF. The chain has TRBV18 and TRBJ1-5; D is undetermined. Germline CDR1 reads KGHSH; CDR2 reads LQKENI. V shed 0 bases and J shed 1 base, with 13 bases lying between them. The CDR3 sequence is 17 residues long.

The V call is TRBV27, the J call TRBJ2-7, with D possibly being TRBD2 (6 bases). V lost 0 bases to trimming and J lost 7 bases, with 13 bases between them. CDR1 and CDR2 (germline): MNHEY, SMNVEV (reference sequence). This CDR3 is 14 amino acids long. CDR3 protein: CASSLSGSGGEQYF. The CDR3 coding sequence is TGTGCCAGCAGTTTATCCGGGAGTGGTGGGGAGCAGTACTTC.

This chain links TRBV10-3 with TRBJ1-1; D may be TRBD1 (5 bases). The V and J ends lost 3 bases and 5 bases respectively, with 7 bases between them. Germline loops: CDR1 ENHRY, CDR2 SYGVKD. The CDR3 covers 12 residues. The CDR3 here is CAISERGTEAFF. CDR3 bases: TGTGCCATCAGTGAAAGGGGAACTGAAGCTTTCTTT.

The chain couples TRBV10-3 to TRBJ2-7; D gene unclear. The CDR3 loop spans 15 amino acids. The V gene's germline CDR1 is ENHRY and CDR2 SYGVKD. V lost 2 bases, J lost 0 bases, and 11 bases lay in between. In DNA form, the CDR3 reads TGTGCCATCAGTGAGGGGGAATGGGGCTCCTACGAGCAGTACTTC. Translated, it gives CAISEGEWGSYEQYF.

As concerns this clone: Other DNA sequences in the sample encode the same CDR3. The chain links TRBV9 to TRBJ2-1; tentatively, D is TRBD2 (5 bases). V lost 2 bases, J lost 0 bases, and 9 bases lay in between. The germline gives CDR1 SGDLS, CDR2 YYNGEE. The CDR3 length is 15 residues. DNA for the CDR3: TGTGCCAGCAGCGTGAGCGGCAGCTCCTACAATGAGCAGTTCTTC. This gives the protein CASSVSGSSYNEQFF.

J is TRBJ2-2 and V is TRBV5-6, with D tentatively TRBD2 (5 bases). The CDR3 covers 16 residues. Trimming stripped 4 bases from V and 4 bases from J, with 17 bases between. CDR1 and CDR2 (germline): SGHDT, YYEEEE. CDR3 in amino acids: CASSLDPWESTGELFF. CDR3 nucleotides: TGTGCCAGCAGCCTAGACCCATGGGAGAGCACCGGGGAGCTGTTTTTT.

This chain connects TRBV7-2 to TRBJ1-1; D is perhaps TRBD1 (5 bases). CDR1 is SGHTA, CDR2 FQGNSA, per germline. This CDR3 spans 14 amino acids. The V and J ends lost 6 bases and 5 bases respectively, with 16 bases between them. The CDR3 reads CASRRRTGGTEAFF. In DNA, the CDR3 is TGTGCCAGCAGACGAAGGACGGGGGGAACTGAAGCTTTCTTT.

The genes are TRBV5-3 and TRBJ1-1; D gene uncertain. TRBV5-3 has ORF status, its function being uncertain. The germline V and J ends were trimmed by 4 bases and 2 bases, with 18 bases remaining between them. The CDR3 loop spans 16 amino acids. CDR3 DNA: TGTGCCAGAAGCACTCGCCGGACCGGCCCAAACACTGAAGCTTTCTTT. Its protein product is CARSTRRTGPNTEAFF.

This clone came up once. The rearrangement joins TRBV7-8 to TRBJ1-2; D may be TRBD1 (5 bases). This CDR3 has 15 amino acids. Germline V gene lookup returns CDR1 SGHVS and CDR2 FQNEAQ. Trimming took 5 bases from V and 2 from J, leaving 15 bases between them. CDR3 bases: TGTGCCAGCAGCCCCTCCGGGACTGAGAACTATGGCTACACCTTC. Translation: CASSPSGTENYGYTF.

J is TRBJ2-3 and V is TRBV20-1, with 12 nucleotides matching TRBD2. This CDR3 is built from 17 residues. Germline CDR1 and CDR2: DFQATT and SNEGSKA (reference sequence). The junction had 13 bases not matched to a gene; V was cut back by 6 bases and J by 3 bases. CDR3 sequence reads: CSASYYETSGRTDTQYF. The CDR3 DNA reads TGCAGTGCAAGTTACTACGAGACTAGCGGGAGAACAGATACGCAGTATTTT.

The genes are TRBV19 and TRBJ1-1; D might be TRBD1 (5 bases). Looked up from germline, CDR1 is LNHDA and CDR2 is SQIVND (reference sequence). The ends were cut back, 2 bases at V and 2 bases at J, with 12 bases in the middle. This CDR3 contains 15 residues. CDR3 protein: CASSIWGRGNTEAFF. The CDR3, as DNA: TGTGCCAGTAGTATATGGGGCCGTGGTAACACTGAAGCTTTCTTT.

The chain recombines TRBV7-2 with TRBJ1-3, with D possibly matching TRBD1 (5 bases). Between the trimmed V and J ends, which lost 0 bases and 0 bases, there was a span of 12 bases. CDR3 length equals 17 residues. Germline loops: CDR1 SGHTA, CDR2 FQGNSA. CDR3 bases: TGTGCCAGCAGCTTAGCCGGTGGGGGGATCTCTGGAAACACCATATATTTT. It is translated as CASSLAGGGISGNTIYF.

The chain is built from TRBV5-5 and TRBJ1-1; D perhaps matches TRBD1 (5 bases). Trimming took 5 bases from V and 2 from J, leaving 13 bases between them. Germline V gene data show CDR1 as SGHKS and CDR2 as YYEKEE (reference sequence). CDR3 length equals 14 residues. The CDR3, as DNA: TGTGCCAGCAGTCCTGACAGTTCTAACACTGAAGCTTTCTTT. Residues: CASSPDSSNTEAFF.

CDR3 DNA sequence: TGCAGCGTGGGAGGAGGAGTGCCAAATAAGCCTGAAGCTTTCTTT. Translated: CSVGGGVPNKPEAFF. This chain uses TRBV29-1 with TRBJ1-1; D unresolved. The V gene lost 6 bases and the J gene lost 6 bases, with 23 bases spanning the gap. This CDR3 comprises 15 residues. Germline V gives CDR1 SQVTM, CDR2 ANQGSEA.

The genes are TRBV21-1 and TRBJ1-2; TRBD1 is the table's D call and was not checked against the DNA. TRBV21-1 is a pseudogene. There are 16 residues in the CDR3. CDR3 sequence: CASSKEYRTTNYGYTF. The CDR3 coding sequence is TGTGCCAGCAGCAAAGAGTACAGAACAACTAACTATGGCTACACCTTC.

V usage is TRBV3-1 (or the pseudogene TRBV3-2) and J usage is TRBJ1-2; 8 bases align to TRBD1. Losses at the gene ends were 1 base for V and 8 bases for J; bases not matched to a gene: 9. The CDR3 covers 15 residues. The germline V gene encodes CDR1 LGHDT and CDR2 YNNKEL (reference sequence). The CDR3 sequence is CASSQGTGPGRGYTF. CDR3 coding DNA: TGTGCCAGCAGCCAAGGGACAGGGCCTGGCCGCGGCTACACCTTC.